This TCR beta chain derives from a study of cytomegalovirus exposure and HLA in healthy donors. In the study overall: The Caucasian-associated ancestry cluster held over 80% of around 380 genotyped donors. Overall study findings and caveats: Roughly even sequencing depth across donors was the assumption behind the presence/absence analyses. Previously analyzed data showed that most TCR beta V segments were productive at a frequency of about 90% or about 30%. Later analysis associated a missense DCLRE1C variant with TCR beta V- and J-gene trimming.

This clone was seen once. Antigen: not known. A multiplex PCR was run with 60 Vbeta primers and 13 Jbeta primers. Profiling relied on immunoSEQ multiplex PCR, and the TCRdb table lists in-frame clones only, not all of them. This table has 150,000 to 200,000 clones, around 81% appearing once. The CDR3 contains 16 residues. Germline values: CDR1 SNHLY, CDR2 FYNNEI. The J segment lost 3 bases and the V segment lost 3 bases, leaving 4 bases of the junction unmatched. The clonotype comes from a man aged 25-40 years in good health and CMV-seronegative. V gene TRBV2 combines with J gene TRBJ2-5, with 13 bases matching TRBD2. Sequencing was carried out using PBMCs. CDR3 sequence (DNA): TGTGCCAGCAGTGATGGGACTAGCGGGACTGAAGAGACCCAGTACTTC. This translates into CASSDGTSGTEETQYF.